The 10 T cell receptor beta chains below come from one sample, sequenced in a study of blood T cell repertoires in COVID-19. Profiling relied on immunoSEQ multiplex PCR, and the TCRdb table lists in-frame clones only, not all of them. The profile covers around 250,000 clones, with 75% to 90% appearing a single time and under 5.5% taken by the ten largest. Sequences were obtained from peripheral blood. The receptors were gathered from a man in his 60s who had recovered from COVID-19.

This chain links TRBV4-2 with TRBJ2-2; 8 nucleotides line up with TRBD2. The germline gives CDR1 LGHNA, CDR2 YNFKEQ. The CDR3 runs 17 residues. V gave up 3 bases and J gave up 2 bases; unmatched junction bases: 8. The CDR3 loop is CASSQLTSGTNTGELFF. The CDR3 DNA sequence: TGTGCCAGCAGCCAGCTAACTAGCGGAACAAACACCGGGGAGCTGTTTTTT.

This clone was detected a few times. This sequence joins TRBV2 and TRBJ1-1, with 7 bases aligning to TRBD1. Unmatched junction bases numbered 2, after V lost 6 bases and J lost 1 base. Germline CDR1 and CDR2: SNHLY and FYNNEI. The CDR3 runs 13 residues. CDR3 nucleotides: TGTGCCAGCAGAGACAGGGAGAACACTGAAGCTTTCTTT. Protein product: CASRDRENTEAFF.

This clone was seen just once. Here the CDR3 reads CASSQSGTSTDTQYF. The DNA for the CDR3 is TGTGCCAGCAGCCAGTCTGGGACTAGCACAGATACGCAGTATTTT. The V and J genes are TRBV3-1 (or the pseudogene TRBV3-2) and TRBJ2-3, with a tentative D call TRBD2 (6 bases). Germline loops: CDR1 LGHDT, CDR2 YNNKEL (reference sequence). The CDR3 is 15 residues long. Trimming removed 3 bases from V and 0 bases from J, with 10 bases in between.

The rearrangement uses TRBV18 and TRBJ2-3; 7 nucleotides line up with TRBD2. The length of the CDR3 is 15 residues. Germline CDR1 reads KGHSH; CDR2 reads LQKENI. V was pared by 3 bases and J by 2 bases, with 5 bases of the junction left unmatched. The DNA for the CDR3 is TGTGCCAGCTCACCGGGGACTATATCCACAGATACGCAGTATTTT. Translating gives CASSPGTISTDTQYF.

This clone was recorded a few times. The chain has TRBV5-4 and TRBJ2-7; 7 positions match TRBD1. The CDR3 contains 13 residues. CDR1 is SGHNT and CDR2 is YYREEE in the germline V gene (reference sequence). After removal of 5 bases from V and 4 bases from J, the junction contained 6 bases not matched to a gene. The CDR3 sequence is CASSKDRLYEQYF. The CDR3 nucleotides are TGTGCCAGCAGTAAGGACAGGCTATACGAGCAGTACTTC.

For the CDR3, the DNA is TGCACCAGCAGCCAAGACCTGAGCGGAGGGGGCGCGGAGAACACTGAAGCTTTCTTT. Amino acids: CTSSQDLSGGGAENTEAFF. The V gene is TRBV1, the J gene TRBJ1-1; TRBD1, the D gene given by the table, was not confirmed from the DNA. TRBV1 counts as a pseudogene. The CDR3 consists of 19 residues.

V and J are TRBV19 and TRBJ1-2; D might be TRBD1 (6 bases). CDR3 size: 15 residues. Trimming took off 6 bases at V and 3 bases at J, with 17 bases between the two ends. The germline V gene has CDR1 LNHDA and CDR2 SQIVND (reference sequence). In DNA form, the CDR3 reads TGTGCCAGTAGAAGAACGTCCGACAGGTACTATGGCTACACCTTC. Amino acids: CASRRTSDRYYGYTF.

Only one count was recorded for this clone. The J gene is TRBJ2-1, the V gene TRBV19, with 11 bases matching TRBD2. This CDR3 spans 17 amino acids. Trimming cost V 5 bases and J 0 bases; bases outside gene matches: 6. Per the germline V gene, CDR1 is LNHDA and CDR2 is SQIVND (reference sequence). CDR3: CASSGVAGGSSYNEQFF. CDR3 nucleotide sequence: TGTGCCAGTAGTGGGGTAGCGGGAGGGAGCTCCTACAATGAGCAGTTCTTC.

The J gene is TRBJ1-2, the V gene TRBV10-2; 7 bases agree with TRBD1. This CDR3 comprises 15 residues. In germline, CDR1 is WSHSY, CDR2 SAAADI. J gave up 4 bases and V 4 bases, and 9 bases lay outside the gene matches. The CDR3 sequence: CASSVDRTPSYGYTF. The CDR3 coding sequence is TGCGCCAGCAGTGTGGACAGGACTCCCTCCTATGGCTACACCTTC.

The V call is TRBV2, the J call TRBJ1-1; D remains unclear. Germline-derived CDR1 and CDR2 are SNHLY and FYNNEI. Trimming shortened V by 4 bases and J by 6 bases, and 9 bases separated the two germline ends. The CDR3 sequence is 12 residues long. The CDR3 DNA reads as TGTGCCAGCAGTGGACGAGGCTCTGAAGCTTTCTTT. Protein: CASSGRGSEAFF.